What follows is one T cell receptor (beta chain) and its context. Its specificity is unknown. This specimen belongs to a study of OX40 agonist ivuxolimab in advanced cancers. Study summary: Participants could have had prior anti-PD-1, anti-PD-L1 or anti-CTLA-4 therapy, and around 43% had some. Study-wide results and limits: Blood T cells, both CD4+ and CD8+, expanded clonally by week 6 at 0.1 to 3.0 mg/kg.

With autoimmune disease history or systemic immunosuppression, patients were excluded. Researchers took blood at baseline, on cycle 4 day 1, and on cycle 7 day 1. The assay was immunoSEQ multiplex PCR, and TCRdb's table has in-frame clones only and misses some. The sample lists tens of thousands of clones, approximately 89% seen once, with 2% to 3% in the top ten. The sequence was collected from an adult with an advanced solid tumor such as melanoma, head and neck, liver or kidney cancer. The specimen comprised CD4+ or CD8+ T cells sorted from blood, sampled in a trial of the OX40 agonist ivuxolimab.

CDR3 coding DNA: TGTGCCAGCTCACCAACAGGGACAGGGGGCGGCACTGAAGCTTTCTTT. Protein: CASSPTGTGGGTEAFF. This sequence joins TRBV18 and TRBJ1-1; 12 bases match TRBD1. After removal of 2 bases from V and 4 bases from J, the junction contained 5 bases not matched to a gene. This CDR3 is built from 16 residues. The germline CDR1 and CDR2 sequences are KGHSH and LQKENI.